The 4 T cell receptor beta chains listed next were all sequenced from one sample in a study of human T cells and chemical hapten exposure. TCRdb reprocessed the RACE reads via MiXCR and lists one record per CDR3 protein. The data hold tens of thousands of distinct CDR3 sequences, with approximately 11% observed a single time. The sample's time point: pre-sensitization, week 0. Treatment described: therapeutic diphenylcyclopropenone sensitization with weekly scalp DPC. Source: whole blood, taken in connection with sensitization to the hapten diphenylcyclopropenone (DPC). These receptors all come from a woman aged 45-65 years with alopecia areata. Some clones in this sample may be carry-over from other donors' samples.

This clonotype was counted only a few times. This chain uses TRBV20-1 with TRBJ1-1; 8 bases line up with TRBD1. V gave up 5 bases and J gave up 6 bases; unmatched junction bases: 8. Germline CDR1 is DFQATT and CDR2 is SNEGSKA (reference sequence). This CDR3 is built from 13 residues. The CDR3 is CSAVRGQVSEAFF. The CDR3 DNA follows: TGCAGTGCTGTCAGGGGGCAGGTATCTGAAGCTTTCTTT.

This clonotype was recorded at least ten times. The chain carries TRBV5-1 and TRBJ2-5, with 9 bases fitting TRBD1. Germline V gives CDR1 SGHRS, CDR2 YFSETQ. J lost 1 base, V lost 4 bases, and 8 bases had no gene match. The CDR3 has 16 residues. The CDR3 spells CASSPGQGKIQETQYF. CDR3 in DNA: TGCGCCAGCAGCCCAGGACAGGGGAAGATCCAAGAGACCCAGTACTTC.

This clonotype occurred many times. The CDR3 loop reads CATSLSNSGGGPLGTDTQYF. The CDR3 region has the DNA TGTGCCACCAGTTTAAGTAATAGCGGGGGGGGACCTCTGGGCACAGATACGCAGTATTTT. This rearrangement joins TRBV24-1 to TRBJ2-3, with 11 bases that match TRBD2. The ends lost 6 bases at V and 1 base at J; junction bases unmatched: 17. The germline CDR1 and CDR2 sequences are KGHDR and SFDVKD. This CDR3 contains 20 residues.

This clonotype was detected ten times or more. The chain uses TRBV29-1 and TRBJ2-1, with 8 bases lining up with TRBD2. The V gene end was trimmed by 6 bases and the J gene end by 9 bases; junction bases not matched to a gene: 7. The germline V gene encodes CDR1 SQVTM and CDR2 ANQGSEA. This CDR3 contains 12 residues. DNA for the CDR3: TGCAGCGTGAGAGCGGGAGTCCCTGAGCAGTTCTTC. Residues: CSVRAGVPEQFF.